The rows below give T cell receptor beta chains drawn from one sample of a study of identical twins. TCRdb re-derived calls from the 5' RACE reads in MiXCR, one entry per CDR3 protein. The sample records 570,000 or so distinct CDR3 sequences, 9.6% being singletons. The same data also went into a second study, on yellow fever vaccine responses in identical twins.

The sample was PBMCs. The receptors stem from a woman between 18 and 30 years old in good health. Both conserved end residues are part of each CDR3. Each record gives: J gene, V gene, D gene, clone size, CDR3 DNA, CDR3 protein. D genes are given only for firm matches. Size is stated for part of the rows, as once, few or many counts, or as a class when the clone is expanded.

>TRBJ1-2|TRBV13|TRBD1|many
TGTGCCAGCACCGCCTCGCCAGGGGACAGGGCTCGGTATGGCTACACCTTC
CASTASPGDRARYGYTF
>TRBJ2-1|TRBV20-1|NA|many
TGCAGTGCCCGGGACGCCCGGAGCTCCTACAATGAGCAGTTCTTC
CSARDARSSYNEQFF
>TRBJ2-7|TRBV4-3|TRBD1|NA
TGCGCCAGCAGCCGGTACAGGGGCCAGAGCTCCTACGAGCAGTACTTC
CASSRYRGQSSYEQYF
>TRBJ2-7|TRBV20-1|TRBD2|many
TGCAGTGCTAGACCACCAGGGAGGGTAGGCGAGCAGTACTTC
CSARPPGRVGEQYF
>TRBJ1-1|TRBV6-5|NA|NA
TGTGCCAGCAGTTACGAAGGGCTGAACACTGAAGCTTTCTTT
CASSYEGLNTEAFF
>TRBJ2-3|TRBV28|TRBD2|few
TGTGCCAGCAGTTTACGGACTAGCGGGGGGTTGGATACGCAGTATTTT
CASSLRTSGGLDTQYF
>TRBJ2-2|TRBV7-3|NA|few
TGTGCCAGCAGCTTAAACTCGGACACCGGGGAGCTGTTTTTT
CASSLNSDTGELFF
>TRBJ2-2|TRBV29-1|TRBD1|few
TGCAGCGTTGTCGACAGGGTGAACACCGGGGAGCTGTTTTTT
CSVVDRVNTGELFF
>TRBJ2-3|TRBV7-8|NA|NA
TGTGCCAGCAGCTGGCGCACAGATACGCAGTATTTT
CASSWRTDTQYF
>TRBJ1-2|TRBV6-2/TRBV6-3|NA|few
TGTGCCAGCAGTTATAGGACCTTCTATGGCTACACCTTC
CASSYRTFYGYTF
>TRBJ2-1|TRBV12-3/TRBV12-4|TRBD2|many
TGTGCCAGCAGTATAATTAGCGGGGGAAGTGGGAATGAGCAGTTCTTC
CASSIISGGSGNEQFF
>TRBJ2-7|TRBV27|NA|NA
TGTGCCAGCAGTTTTTTAGGACTGGGGGAGCAGTACTTC
CASSFLGLGEQYF
>TRBJ2-2|TRBV20-1|NA|few
TGCAGTGCCGTGGAGAACACCGGGGAGCTGTTTTTT
CSAVENTGELFF
>TRBJ1-5|TRBV6-1|TRBD1|few
TGTGCCAGCAGCCTGGACAGGATGAATCAGCCCCAGCATTTT
CASSLDRMNQPQHF
>TRBJ2-1|TRBV14|TRBD1|NA
TGTGCCAGCAGCCCTTGGGGGACAGGGTACAATGAGCAGTTCTTC
CASSPWGTGYNEQFF
>TRBJ1-4|TRBV7-9|TRBD1|many
TGTGCCACCAAACCCGGGACAGGGGAAGAGAGTGAAAAACTGTTTTTT
CATKPGTGEESEKLFF
>TRBJ2-1|TRBV12-5|TRBD1|few
TGTGCTAGTGTCCCCCCGGGACAGACTAATTACAATGAGCAGTTCTTC
CASVPPGQTNYNEQFF
>TRBJ2-1|TRBV5-1|TRBD2|few
TGCGCCAGCAGCTTGGAAGACGGGGGGTGGGGGAATGAGCAGTTCTTC
CASSLEDGGWGNEQFF
>TRBJ1-2|TRBV29-1|NA|many
TGCAGCGTCCGACGGGCAGGGTTTGACTATGGCTACACCTTC
CSVRRAGFDYGYTF
>TRBJ2-1|TRBV5-6|NA|many
TGTGCCACTACCCCCCAGGGGAGCACCTACAATGAGCAGTTCTTC
CATTPQGSTYNEQFF
>TRBJ1-2|TRBV3-1|NA|few
TGTGCCAGCAGCCCCGTAGGAGGCTTGGACTATGGCTACACCTTC
CASSPVGGLDYGYTF
>TRBJ2-3|TRBV4-1|NA|many
TGCGCCAGCAGCCAAGATCCTGCTGCAGATACGCAGTATTTT
CASSQDPAADTQYF
>TRBJ2-1|TRBV12-3/TRBV12-4|TRBD2|NA
TGTGCCAGCAGTTCATTTAGCGGGGGGGCCCTTGGCGATGAGCAGTTCTTC
CASSSFSGGALGDEQFF
>TRBJ2-5|TRBV29-1|TRBD2|few
TGCAGCGTTGATTTCAGGGCTAGCGGGGCTCAAGAGACCCAGTACTTC
CSVDFRASGAQETQYF
>TRBJ2-7|TRBV6-5|TRBD1|NA
TGTGCCAGCAGTTATTCCGGGACAGGGGGCGGGCAGTACTTC
CASSYSGTGGGQYF
>TRBJ2-3|TRBV5-1|TRBD1|many
TGCGCCAGCAGCTTGGGACAGGGTGTAGGGGGCACAGATACGCAGTATTTT
CASSLGQGVGGTDTQYF
>TRBJ1-1|TRBV7-2|NA|NA
TGTGCCAGCAGCGGGGGGGTACGGAACACTGAAGCTTTCTTT
CASSGGVRNTEAFF
>TRBJ2-5|TRBV9|NA|NA
TGTGCCAGCAGCGTCGACTGGGGGTGGGAGACCCAGTACTTC
CASSVDWGWETQYF
>TRBJ2-1|TRBV10-3|NA|NA
TGTGCCCCCAGGGGGGCGGGCTCCTACAATGAGCAGTTCTTC
CAPRGAGSYNEQFF
>TRBJ2-5|TRBV7-9|NA|many
TGTGCCAGCGGAAGACAGGCCCTAGAGACCCAGTACTTC
CASGRQALETQYF
>TRBJ2-4|TRBV6-2/TRBV6-3|NA|many
TGTGCCAGCAGTTACAGGGAGGACCGAGGCCAAAACATTCAGTACTTC
CASSYREDRGQNIQYF
>TRBJ2-1|TRBV19|NA|few
TGTGCCAGTAGTATAGGCGAGAGAGGAGAGCAGTTCTTC
CASSIGERGEQFF
>TRBJ1-5|TRBV2|TRBD1|few
TGTGCCACCCGGGACAGACGCAATCAGCCCCAGCATTTT
CATRDRRNQPQHF
>TRBJ1-1|TRBV7-8|NA|NA
TGTGCCAGCAGCCCCCGGATGGGCGGGACGGGTATCGACACTGAAGCTTTCTTT
CASSPRMGGTGIDTEAFF
>TRBJ2-3|TRBV5-1|TRBD2|many
TGCGCCAGCAGCTTAGGCGGGGGGCCAGATACGCAGTATTTT
CASSLGGGPDTQYF
>TRBJ1-2|TRBV4-2|NA|NA
TGTGCCAGCAGCCAACCCCTCTTGGGGACGTATGGTGGCTACACCTTC
CASSQPLLGTYGGYTF
>TRBJ2-3|TRBV4-2|NA|NA
TGTGCCAGCAGCCAAGCGGCGACCAGCACAGATACGCAGTATTTT
CASSQAATSTDTQYF
>TRBJ1-5|TRBV5-1|TRBD1|many
TGCGCCAGCAGCACCGGGACAGGGAGGCAGCCCCAGCATTTT
CASSTGTGRQPQHF
>TRBJ2-7|TRBV27|TRBD2|many
TGTGCCAGCAGTTTAGGACTAGCGGGACCTCTCATAACCTACGAGCAGTACTTC
CASSLGLAGPLITYEQYF
>TRBJ1-1|TRBV7-9|NA|many
TGTGCCAGCAGCGCTATAGACAGACCCGAAGCTTTCTTT
CASSAIDRPEAFF
>TRBJ1-1|TRBV3-1|NA|NA
TGTGCCAGCAGCCCGGGCCTAGGTTTTGGTACTGAAGCTTTCTTT
CASSPGLGFGTEAFF
>TRBJ2-5|TRBV10-3|TRBD1|few
TGTGCCATCAGCGAGGGTGGACAGGGAGGAGGAGAGACCCAGTACTTC
CAISEGGQGGGETQYF
>TRBJ1-6|TRBV3-1|NA|many
TGTGCCAGCAGCCACACAGGGTTTAATTCACCCCTCCACTTT
CASSHTGFNSPLHF
>TRBJ2-1|TRBV9|NA|NA
TGTGCCAGCAGCGTAGACTTGGCGATCGTCTACAATGAGCAGTTCTTC
CASSVDLAIVYNEQFF
>TRBJ2-3|TRBV7-3|NA|few
TGTGCCAGCAGCCCCCAGACAGGCGATACGCAGTATTTT
CASSPQTGDTQYF